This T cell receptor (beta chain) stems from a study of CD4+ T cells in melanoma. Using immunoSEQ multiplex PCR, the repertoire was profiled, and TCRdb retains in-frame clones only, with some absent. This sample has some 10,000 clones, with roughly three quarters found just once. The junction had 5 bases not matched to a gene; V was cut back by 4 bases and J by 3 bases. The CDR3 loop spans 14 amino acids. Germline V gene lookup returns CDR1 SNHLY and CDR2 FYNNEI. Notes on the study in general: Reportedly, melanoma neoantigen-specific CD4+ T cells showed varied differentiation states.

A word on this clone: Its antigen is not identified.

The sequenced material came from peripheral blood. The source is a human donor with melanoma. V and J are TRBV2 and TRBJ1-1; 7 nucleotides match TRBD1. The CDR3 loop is CASSARQGDTEAFF. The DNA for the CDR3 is TGTGCCAGCAGTGCCCGACAGGGTGACACTGAAGCTTTCTTT.